One and the same sample provided the 8 T cell receptor beta chains below, sequenced in a study of cytotoxic CD8 clonotypes in ibrutinib-treated CLL (dated by TCRdb to the early 2020s). Per the publication, the time point label means: progressive disease on ibrutinib. Libraries were prepared through the immunoSEQ multiplex PCR assay. In its TCRdb copy, this immuneACCESS table keeps in-frame sequences only and misses some clones. Where compared with another copy, unresolved V genes explain less than half of these, and the others have no known cause. The sample contains 250,000 to 350,000 clones, roughly four fifths of them found a single time. The top ten clones comprise about 5.3% of the sample. Sequencing was performed on PBMCs, taken at disease progression, from a patient treated with ibrutinib. All receptors derive from a human donor with chronic lymphocytic leukemia.

The chain employs TRBV7-3 and TRBJ2-1; 9 bases are a match to TRBD1. Germline V gene sequence: CDR1 SGHTA, CDR2 FQGTGA. The CDR3 is made up of 14 amino acids. V lost 4 bases, J lost 9 bases, and 7 bases stayed unmatched. Here the CDR3 reads CASSSTGGESEQFF. The CDR3 nucleotides are TGTGCCAGCAGCTCGACAGGGGGTGAGAGTGAGCAGTTCTTC.

The rearrangement uses TRBV4-1 and TRBJ1-4; 8 bases fit TRBD1. The CDR3 spans 12 residues. After removal of 3 bases from V and 13 bases from J, the junction contained 4 bases not matched to a gene. Germline assignment: CDR1 MGHRA and CDR2 YSYEKL. Written as DNA, the CDR3 is TGCGCCAGCAGCCATACCAGGGGGCGACTGTTTTTT. Protein: CASSHTRGRLFF.

This clone was seen only once. The V gene is TRBV4-3, the J gene TRBJ2-7; 8 nucleotides agree with TRBD1. After removal of 1 base from V and 0 bases from J, the junction contained 5 bases not matched to a gene. Per germline, CDR1 LGHNA and CDR2 YSLEER. This CDR3 is 16 amino acids long. The CDR3 DNA reads as TGCGCCAGCAGCCAAGCCTACAGGGGGAGCTCCTACGAGCAGTACTTC. Amino acid sequence: CASSQAYRGSSYEQYF.

The V call is TRBV29-1, the J call TRBJ2-7; 9 bases agree with TRBD1. V lost 7 bases to trimming and J lost 0 bases; unmatched junction nucleotides: 7. The CDR3 consists of 14 residues. Looked up from germline, CDR1 is SQVTM and CDR2 is ANQGSEA. The CDR3 here is CSALTGGSSYEQYF. The CDR3 nucleotides read TGCAGCGCCCTGACAGGGGGTAGCTCCTACGAGCAGTACTTC.

This chain uses TRBV29-1 with TRBJ1-2; the D gene is possibly TRBD1 (6 bases). The CDR3 runs to 12 residues. Germline CDR1 and CDR2: SQVTM and ANQGSEA. V lost 6 bases and J lost 8, with 16 bases in between. CDR3 in amino acids: CSVLGHNGGYTF. CDR3 DNA: TGCAGCGTCCTGGGACATAACGGCGGCTACACCTTC.

Only a few counts were recorded for this clone. The genes are TRBV6-5 and TRBJ2-1; TRBD1 matches at 8 bases. V was pared by 4 bases and J by 9 bases, with 8 bases of the junction left unmatched. The germline CDR1 and CDR2 sequences are MNHEY and SVGAGI. The CDR3 spans 14 residues. CDR3 nucleotide sequence: TGTGCCAGCAGTTCAGGGGGCGCAGTAAGTGAGCAGTTCTTC. Protein product: CASSSGGAVSEQFF.

This clone has a handful of counts. The rearrangement joins TRBV5-1 to TRBJ1-1; D is unresolved. The V gene lost 0 bases and the J gene lost 0 bases, with 3 bases spanning the gap. The CDR3 spans 13 residues. CDR1 is SGHRS and CDR2 is YFSETQ in the germline V gene. CDR3 bases: TGCGCCAGCAGCTTGGATGTGAACACTGAAGCTTTCTTT. Encoded protein: CASSLDVNTEAFF.

The rearrangement uses TRBV2 and TRBJ2-2; perhaps TRBD1 as D (6 bases). V lost 8 bases and J 7 bases, leaving 11 bases between the germline ends. Looked up from germline, CDR1 is SNHLY and CDR2 is FYNNEI. This CDR3 is 12 amino acids long. CDR3 bases: TGTGCCAGCCGGCAGGGGATCGGGGAGCTGTTTTTT. Its protein product is CASRQGIGELFF.